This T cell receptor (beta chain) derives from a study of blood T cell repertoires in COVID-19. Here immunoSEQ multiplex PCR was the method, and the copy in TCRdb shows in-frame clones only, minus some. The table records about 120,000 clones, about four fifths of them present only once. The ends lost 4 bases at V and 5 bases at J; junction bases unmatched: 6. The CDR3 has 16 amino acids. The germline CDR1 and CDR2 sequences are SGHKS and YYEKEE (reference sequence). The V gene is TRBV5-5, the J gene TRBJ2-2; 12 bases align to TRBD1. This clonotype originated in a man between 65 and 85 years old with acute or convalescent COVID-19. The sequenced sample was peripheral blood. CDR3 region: CASSVGQGAYTGELFF. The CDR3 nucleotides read TGTGCCAGCAGCGTGGGACAGGGGGCATATACCGGGGAGCTGTTTTTT.